Listed here are 18 T cell receptor beta chains from one sample, sequenced in a study of shared clonotypes between healthy human individuals. Generated by immunoSEQ multiplex PCR, the TCRdb table keeps only in-frame clones and is missing some. The sample shows 2 million to 3 million clones, over 85% of them seen only once. Material for sequencing was naive CD4+ T cells sorted from blood. Subset specified: CD45RA+ positively selected. These TCRs come from a man between 18 and 35 years old in good health.

V gene TRBV2 combines with J gene TRBJ2-7, with 9 bases fitting TRBD1. The CDR3 extends over 17 amino acids. Germline loops: CDR1 SNHLY, CDR2 FYNNEI. V was pared by 0 bases and J by 5 bases, with 11 bases of the junction left unmatched. CDR3 in amino acids: CASSEARGQGSINEQYF. CDR3 DNA: TGTGCCAGCAGTGAAGCGAGGGGACAGGGAAGCATAAACGAGCAGTACTTC. Combining the CDR3 with reference TRBV2 and TRBJ2-7 gives the whole variable domain EPEVTQTPSHQVTQMGQEVILRCVPISNHLYFYWYRQILGQKVEFLVSFYNNEISEKSEIFDDQFSVERPDGSNFTLKIRSTKLEDSAMYFCASSEARGQGSINEQYFGPGTRLTVT.

CDR3 sequence (DNA): TGTGCCAGCAGCTCTAGGGGGCCGCATGAGCAGTTCTTC. It encodes CASSSRGPHEQFF. The chain employs TRBV27 and TRBJ2-1; 7 bases agree with TRBD1. Looked up from germline, CDR1 is MNHEY and CDR2 is SMNVEV (reference sequence). With 6 bases clipped from V and 8 bases from J, the junction kept 7 bases outside the gene matches. The CDR3 loop spans 13 amino acids.

CDR3 amino acids: CAPRGGGDEQYF. Here the CDR3 DNA reads TGTGCCCCGAGGGGGGGCGGGGACGAGCAGTACTTC. This chain connects TRBV30 to TRBJ2-7, with a possible D match to TRBD2 (7 bases). Germline-derived CDR1 and CDR2 are GTSNPN and SVGIG (reference sequence). The CDR3 extends over 12 amino acids. V was trimmed by 8 bases and J by 5 bases, leaving 16 bases between them.

The V call is TRBV7-9, the J call TRBJ1-4; TRBD1 matches at 10 bases. The CDR3 totals 15 residues. The junction had 7 bases not matched to a gene; V was cut back by 5 bases and J by 7 bases. The germline CDR1 and CDR2 sequences are SEHNR and FQNEAQ (reference sequence). CDR3 sequence reads: CASSRDRGQFEKLFF. The CDR3 DNA is TGTGCCAGCAGCAGAGACAGGGGGCAGTTTGAAAAACTGTTTTTT.

This chain joins TRBV10-3 and TRBJ2-1; 8 positions match TRBD2. This CDR3 is 15 amino acids long. Germline values: CDR1 ENHRY, CDR2 SYGVKD. V shed 4 bases, J shed 0 bases, and the junction held 2 bases outside the gene matches. The CDR3 DNA is TGTGCCATCAGTGGGGCGGGGGGCTCCTACAATGAGCAGTTCTTC. As protein: CAISGAGGSYNEQFF.

V is TRBV5-1 and J is TRBJ2-1, with D unclear. Trimming took 1 base from V and 5 from J, leaving 10 bases between them. The CDR3 runs 14 residues. The germline gives CDR1 SGHRS, CDR2 YFSETQ. The DNA for the CDR3 is TGCGCCAGCAGCTTGCGGGCAAACGACAATGAGCAGTTCTTC. Protein product: CASSLRANDNEQFF. Drawing the rest from reference TRBV5-1 and TRBJ2-1, the complete variable domain is KAGVTQTPRYLIKTRGQQVTLSCSPISGHRSVSWYQQTPGQGLQFLFEYFSETQRNKGNFPGRFSGRQFSNSRSEMNVSTLELGDSALYLCASSLRANDNEQFFGPGTRLTVL.

This chain joins TRBV4-1 and TRBJ2-7, with 9 bases fitting TRBD1. Trimming cost V 0 bases and J 6 bases; bases outside gene matches: 12. The CDR3 extends over 17 amino acids. Germline V gene lookup returns CDR1 MGHRA and CDR2 YSYEKL. CDR3 sequence (DNA): TGCGCCAGCAGCCAAGAAAGGGGACAGGGAGGGATCTTCGAGCAGTACTTC. Its translation is CASSQERGQGGIFEQYF.

The table lists this clone with a count of one. The genes are TRBV11-2 and TRBJ1-4; perhaps TRBD1 as D (6 bases). There are 16 residues in the CDR3. The V end was cut by 4 bases, the J end by 0 bases, with 12 bases between. Germline V lookup: CDR1 SGHAT, CDR2 FQNNGV. As DNA, the CDR3 is TGTGCCAGCAGCTCAGGACAGCTAACAACTAATGAAAAACTGTTTTTT. This translates into CASSSGQLTTNEKLFF.

This sequence joins TRBV7-2 and TRBJ2-7; 10 positions agree with TRBD2. The length of the CDR3 is 16 residues. Germline CDR1 and CDR2: SGHTA and FQGNSA. V was clipped by 1 base and J by 9 bases; unmatched bases: 12. The chain's CDR3 is CASSLVSGTSAMGQYF. CDR3 coding DNA: TGTGCCAGCAGCTTAGTCAGCGGGACTAGCGCTATGGGGCAGTACTTC. The full variable domain, with the rest looked up from reference TRBV7-2 and TRBJ2-7, is GAGVSQSPSNKVTEKGKDVELRCDPISGHTALYWYRQSLGQGLEFLIYFQGNSAPDKSGLPSDRFSAERTGGSVSTLTIQRTQQEDSAVYLCASSLVSGTSAMGQYFGPGTRLTVT.

The V call is TRBV19, the J call TRBJ2-7, with 7 nucleotides matching TRBD2. CDR3 length: 15 amino acids. Germline trimming cut 3 bases from V and 2 bases from J; bases unmatched to any gene: 7. Germline loops: CDR1 LNHDA, CDR2 SQIVND (reference sequence). The CDR3 sequence is CASSIGGSIPYEQYF. Here the CDR3 DNA reads TGTGCCAGTAGTATTGGCGGGAGTATCCCCTACGAGCAGTACTTC.

On this clone itself: The identical CDR3 is also encoded by other nucleotide sequences in the sample. The rearrangement joins TRBV28 to TRBJ2-7; D ambiguous. The CDR3 length is 12 residues. Trimming removed 4 bases at V and 3 bases at J, with 7 bases between. Germline V gene sequence: CDR1 MDHEN, CDR2 SYDVKM. This CDR3 is CASSSLFYEQYF. The CDR3 region has the DNA TGTGCCAGCAGTTCCTTATTCTACGAGCAGTACTTC. Combining the CDR3 with reference TRBV28 and TRBJ2-7 gives the whole variable domain DVKVTQSSRYLVKRTGEKVFLECVQDMDHENMFWYRQDPGLGLRLIYFSYDVKMKEKGDIPEGYSVSREKKERFSLILESASTNQTSMYLCASSSLFYEQYFGPGTRLTVT.

The chain recombines TRBV12-5 with TRBJ1-3, with 9 nucleotides matching TRBD1. Germline CDR1 and CDR2: LGHNT and FRNRAP. J gave up 6 bases and V 1 base, and 1 base lay outside the gene matches. The CDR3 has 14 amino acids. CDR3 sequence: CASGLGTGANTIYF. The DNA for the CDR3 is TGTGCTAGTGGTTTGGGGACAGGGGCAAACACCATATATTTT.

V usage is TRBV2 and J usage is TRBJ1-3; TRBD1 is a possible D gene (6 bases). CDR1 SNHLY and CDR2 FYNNEI come from the germline V gene. The CDR3 length is 15 residues. Trimming cost V 3 bases and J 0 bases, with 9 bases left between them. The CDR3 DNA reads TGTGCCAGCAGTGATGGACAGAGCTCTGGAAACACCATATATTTT. Encoded protein: CASSDGQSSGNTIYF.

This chain connects TRBV7-9 to TRBJ1-1, with D perhaps TRBD1 (5 bases). The CDR3 covers 14 residues. Germline values: CDR1 SEHNR, CDR2 FQNEAQ (reference sequence). V lost 5 bases to trimming and J lost 7 bases, with 17 bases between them. CDR3 region: CASSPLRDALEAFF. The CDR3 DNA reads as TGTGCCAGCAGCCCACTCCGGGACGCCCTTGAAGCTTTCTTT.

This chain joins TRBV12-5 and TRBJ2-2; D unclear. CDR3 size: 14 residues. Germline CDR1 and CDR2: LGHNT and FRNRAP. Trimming removed 2 bases from V and 2 bases from J, with 6 bases in between. The CDR3 region has the DNA TGTGCTAGTGGTTTGTTACCTAACACCGGGGAGCTGTTTTTT. It yields the protein CASGLLPNTGELFF.

The chain links TRBV5-4 to TRBJ2-1, with TRBD2 as a possible D gene (5 bases). The V end was cut by 4 bases, the J end by 5 bases, with 7 bases between. This CDR3 contains 12 residues. The germline V gene has CDR1 SGHNT and CDR2 YYREEE (reference sequence). CDR3 coding DNA: TGTGCCAGCAGCCGGGGTAACAATGAGCAGTTCTTC. Encoded protein: CASSRGNNEQFF.

V gene TRBV7-2 combines with J gene TRBJ2-7, with TRBD1 identical over 7 bases. V lost 5 bases and J lost 3; bases outside the gene matches: 7. Looked up from germline, CDR1 is SGHTA and CDR2 is FQGNSA. This CDR3 comprises 14 residues. The CDR3 loop is CASSGYGTVYEQYF. CDR3 sequence (DNA): TGTGCCAGCAGCGGATACGGGACAGTCTACGAGCAGTACTTC.

The V and J genes are TRBV30 and TRBJ1-2; weak D call: TRBD1 (5 bases). In germline, CDR1 is GTSNPN, CDR2 SVGIG (reference sequence). This CDR3 has 11 residues. Trimming removed 0 bases at V and 7 bases at J, with 6 bases between. The CDR3 loop is CAWSVQVGYTF. The CDR3 DNA reads as TGTGCCTGGAGTGTACAGGTTGGCTACACCTTC. The whole variable domain, filled in from reference TRBV30 and TRBJ1-2, reads SQTIHQWPATLVQPVGSPLSLECTVEGTSNPNLYWYRQAAGRGLQLLFYSVGIGQISSEVPQNLSASRPQDRQFILSSKKLLLSDSGFYLCAWSVQVGYTFGSGTRLTVV.